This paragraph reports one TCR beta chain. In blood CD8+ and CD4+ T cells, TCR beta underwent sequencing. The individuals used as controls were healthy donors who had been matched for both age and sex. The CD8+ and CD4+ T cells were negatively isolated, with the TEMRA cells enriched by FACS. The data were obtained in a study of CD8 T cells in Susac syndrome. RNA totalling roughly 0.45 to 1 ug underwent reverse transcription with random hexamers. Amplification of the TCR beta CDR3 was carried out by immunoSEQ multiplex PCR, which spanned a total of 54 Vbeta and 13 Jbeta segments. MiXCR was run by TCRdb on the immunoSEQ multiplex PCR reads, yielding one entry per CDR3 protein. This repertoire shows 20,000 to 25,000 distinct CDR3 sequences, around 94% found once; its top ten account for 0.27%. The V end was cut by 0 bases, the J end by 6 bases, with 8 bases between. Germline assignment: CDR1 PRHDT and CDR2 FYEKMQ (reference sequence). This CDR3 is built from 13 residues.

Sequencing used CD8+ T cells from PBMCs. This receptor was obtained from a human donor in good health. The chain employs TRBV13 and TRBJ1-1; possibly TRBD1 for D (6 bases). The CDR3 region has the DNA TGTGCCAGCAGCTTAGGGGGGGCCTCTGAAGCTTTCTTT. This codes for CASSLGGASEAFF. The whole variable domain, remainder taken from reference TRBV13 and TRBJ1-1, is AAGVIQSPRHLIKEKRETATLKCYPIPRHDTVYWYQQGPGQDPQFLISFYEKMQSDKGSIPDRFSAQQFSDYHSELNMSSLELGDSALYFCASSLGGASEAFFGQGTRLTVV.